Shown below are 29 T cell receptor beta chains from a single sample sequenced in a study of cytomegalovirus exposure and HLA in healthy donors. PCR used 60 Vbeta primers and 13 Jbeta primers. Here immunoSEQ multiplex PCR was the method, and the copy in TCRdb shows in-frame clones only, minus some. The sample contains under 110,000 clones, approximately 89% of which appear only once. Sequenced: PBMCs. Source of these receptors: a man younger than 45 in good health and CMV-seronegative.

CDR3 in DNA: TGTGCCAGCTCACCACCCGGAGGCTCCTACAATGAGCAGTTCTTC. It codes for CASSPPGGSYNEQFF. The chain has TRBV18 and TRBJ2-1; D might be TRBD2 (5 bases). V lost 0 bases to trimming and J lost 0 bases, with 6 bases between them. This CDR3 spans 15 amino acids. Germline assignment: CDR1 KGHSH and CDR2 LQKENI.

This chain connects TRBV5-1 to TRBJ1-4; no clear D gene. The germline CDR1 and CDR2 sequences are SGHRS and YFSETQ. Trimming pared 3 bases from V and 0 bases from J, leaving 9 bases between. This CDR3 has 15 residues. The CDR3 bases are TGCGCCAGCAGCTCGACTCCCGCAACTAATGAAAAACTGTTTTTT. Translating it yields CASSSTPATNEKLFF. The full variable domain, in which reference TRBV5-1 and TRBJ1-4 provide the parts outside the CDR3, is KAGVTQTPRYLIKTRGQQVTLSCSPISGHRSVSWYQQTPGQGLQFLFEYFSETQRNKGNFPGRFSGRQFSNSRSEMNVSTLELGDSALYLCASSSTPATNEKLFFGSGTQLSVL.

V usage is TRBV6-5 and J usage is TRBJ2-1, with 7 bases that match TRBD1. Per germline, CDR1 MNHEY and CDR2 SVGAGI. V lost 5 bases and J lost 4; bases outside the gene matches: 2. The CDR3 extends over 13 amino acids. The CDR3 DNA sequence: TGTGCCAGCAGTCGGGACAGATACAATGAGCAGTTCTTC. The encoded protein is CASSRDRYNEQFF.

The chain uses TRBV11-2 and TRBJ2-7; no clear D. The V gene's germline CDR1 is SGHAT and CDR2 FQNNGV. The CDR3 is 12 amino acids. V lost 2 bases, J lost 2 bases, and 4 bases lay in between. This CDR3 reads CASSLLPYEQYF. DNA for the CDR3: TGTGCCAGCAGCTTACTTCCCTACGAGCAGTACTTC.

The rearrangement uses TRBV28 and TRBJ1-1; unclear D gene. Germline CDR1 reads MDHEN; CDR2 reads SYDVKM. The CDR3 runs to 16 residues. The V end lost 5 bases, the J end lost 7 bases, and 23 bases lay between the germline ends. The CDR3 DNA reads TGTGCCAGCAGTCTCCTACCGGGAATCACTAGTGGTGAAGCTTTCTTT. Its protein product is CASSLLPGITSGEAFF.

In this sample, this clone turned up once. J is TRBJ2-7 and V is TRBV7-9; 8 bases agree with TRBD2. V was pared by 1 base and J by 5 bases, with 10 bases of the junction left unmatched. Germline-derived CDR1 and CDR2 are SEHNR and FQNEAQ (reference sequence). This CDR3 spans 16 amino acids. The CDR3 region is CASSLDLAGGGDEQYF. The CDR3 DNA reads as TGTGCCAGCAGCTTAGACTTGGCGGGAGGCGGGGACGAGCAGTACTTC. The full variable domain, rest sourced from reference TRBV7-9 and TRBJ2-7, is DTGVSQNPRHKITKRGQNVTFRCDPISEHNRLYWYRQTLGQGPEFLTYFQNEAQLEKSRLLSDRFSAERPKGSFSTLEIQRTEQGDSAMYLCASSLDLAGGGDEQYFGPGTRLTVT.

The V call is TRBV10-3, the J call TRBJ1-2; TRBD1 might be the D (6 bases). This CDR3 comprises 13 residues. Trimming took off 10 bases at V and 6 bases at J, with 18 bases between the two ends. Germline CDR1 and CDR2: ENHRY and SYGVKD. The CDR3 spells CATEGGGLDGYTF. CDR3 DNA: TGTGCCACCGAAGGGGGGGGCTTGGATGGCTACACCTTC.

The chain combines TRBV6-1 with TRBJ1-6; weak D call: TRBD1 (6 bases). This CDR3 is 14 amino acids long. Trimming took off 4 bases at V and 7 bases at J, with 11 bases between the two ends. Looked up from germline, CDR1 is MNHNS and CDR2 is SASEGT. This CDR3 is CASSARQANSPLHF. The CDR3 DNA sequence: TGTGCCAGCAGTGCCAGACAGGCAAATTCACCCCTCCACTTT.

V gene TRBV15 combines with J gene TRBJ2-3; D is ambiguous. This CDR3 comprises 12 residues. Germline V CDR1 and CDR2: LNHNV, YYDKDF (reference sequence). Trimming pared 3 bases from V and 5 bases from J, leaving 6 bases between. CDR3: CATSSSLDTQYF. CDR3 in DNA: TGTGCCACCAGCAGTAGTCTAGATACGCAGTATTTT.

This chain joins TRBV15 and TRBJ1-3, with D tentatively TRBD1 (6 bases). The CDR3 length is 16 residues. Trimming took 2 bases from V and 0 from J, leaving 11 bases between them. Per the germline V gene, CDR1 is LNHNV and CDR2 is YYDKDF (reference sequence). CDR3 residues: CATSRPQGVSGNTIYF. The CDR3 DNA is TGTGCCACCAGCAGACCACAGGGAGTCTCTGGAAACACCATATATTTT.

The CDR3 DNA reads as TGCAGCGTTCGGACAGGACCAGCCTACGAGCAGTACTTC. It is translated as CSVRTGPAYEQYF. This chain uses TRBV29-1 with TRBJ2-5, with TRBD1 matching over 7 bases. The J call may be incorrect, as the DNA end agrees better with TRBJ2-7. This CDR3 contains 13 residues. CDR1 SQVTM and CDR2 ANQGSEA come from the germline V gene.

The rearrangement links TRBV2 to TRBJ2-3; D is possibly TRBD2 (6 bases). The CDR3 is 14 amino acids. CDR1 and CDR2 from the germline V gene are SNHLY and FYNNEI. Trimming removed 3 bases from V and 4 bases from J, with 11 bases in between. The CDR3 coding sequence is TGTGCCAGCAGTGACGTCGGGGGTGCAGATACGCAGTATTTT. As protein: CASSDVGGADTQYF.

This chain joins TRBV30 and TRBJ1-4, with 9 bases matching TRBD1. CDR1 and CDR2 from the germline V gene are GTSNPN and SVGIG (reference sequence). The V and J ends lost 4 bases and 7 bases, in that order; junction bases with no gene match: 7. The CDR3 spans 14 residues. CDR3 sequence: CAWTPGTGPEKLFF. In nucleotides, the CDR3 is TGTGCCTGGACCCCCGGGACAGGGCCTGAAAAACTGTTTTTT.

The chain uses TRBV30 and TRBJ1-1; D not certain. Trimming removed 5 bases from V and 7 bases from J, with 8 bases in between. The CDR3 is 10 residues long. Germline V CDR1 and CDR2: GTSNPN, SVGIG (reference sequence). CDR3 sequence reads: CAWGRVEAFF. As DNA, the CDR3 is TGTGCCTGGGGGCGGGTTGAAGCTTTCTTT.

The chain combines TRBV6-5 with TRBJ1-1; tentatively, D is TRBD1 (6 bases). The CDR3 runs to 15 residues. Trimming took 0 bases from V and 1 from J, leaving 9 bases between them. Germline V gene lookup returns CDR1 MNHEY and CDR2 SVGAGI. CDR3 in DNA: TGTGCCAGCAGTTACTCGCGCAGGGGGAACACTGAAGCTTTCTTT. Protein product: CASSYSRRGNTEAFF.

The genes are TRBV30 and TRBJ2-1, with TRBD2 matching over 7 bases. The CDR3 covers 16 residues. The ends lost 1 base at V and 5 bases at J; junction bases unmatched: 11. CDR1 is GTSNPN and CDR2 is SVGIG in the germline V gene (reference sequence). This CDR3 reads CAWSAPRTSPHNEQFF. The CDR3 bases are TGTGCCTGGAGTGCGCCGAGGACTAGTCCTCACAATGAGCAGTTCTTC. The full variable domain, rest sourced from reference TRBV30 and TRBJ2-1, is SQTIHQWPATLVQPVGSPLSLECTVEGTSNPNLYWYRQAAGRGLQLLFYSVGIGQISSEVPQNLSASRPQDRQFILSSKKLLLSDSGFYLCAWSAPRTSPHNEQFFGPGTRLTVL.

The J gene is TRBJ1-2, the V gene TRBV19, with D tentatively TRBD1 (5 bases). The germline V gene has CDR1 LNHDA and CDR2 SQIVND (reference sequence). Trimming stripped 3 bases from V and 5 bases from J, with 19 bases between. The CDR3 spans 16 residues. The CDR3 region has the DNA TGTGCCAGTAGTATTGGTGACAGTTTAGTTTCATATGGCTACACCTTC. This translates into CASSIGDSLVSYGYTF.

The chain employs TRBV7-9 and TRBJ1-1, with D uncertain. Germline V gene data show CDR1 as SEHNR and CDR2 as FQNEAQ (reference sequence). Trimming stripped 1 base from V and 8 bases from J, with 14 bases between. The CDR3 is made up of 14 amino acids. The CDR3: CASSLESYAREAFF. CDR3 DNA sequence: TGTGCCAGCAGCTTAGAGAGTTATGCTCGAGAAGCTTTCTTT.

The J gene is TRBJ2-3, the V gene TRBV28, with 9 bases that match TRBD2. After removal of 2 bases from V and 3 bases from J, the junction contained 0 bases not matched to a gene. Germline V lookup: CDR1 MDHEN, CDR2 SYDVKM. CDR3 length: 14 residues. The CDR3 coding sequence is TGTGCCAGCAGTTTACTAGCGGGAACAGATACGCAGTATTTT. Translated, it gives CASSLLAGTDTQYF.

This sequence joins TRBV9 and TRBJ1-2; D is possibly TRBD1 (6 bases). Trimming cost V 0 bases and J 6 bases, with 18 bases left between them. The CDR3 length is 16 residues. Germline CDR1 SGDLS, CDR2 YYNGEE. The CDR3 reads CASSVEIGQGKDGYTF. CDR3 nucleotides: TGTGCCAGCAGCGTAGAAATCGGGCAGGGGAAGGATGGCTACACCTTC. Full variable domain (rest looked up from reference TRBV9 and TRBJ1-2): DSGVTQTPKHLITATGQRVTLRCSPRSGDLSVYWYQQSLDQGLQFLIQYYNGEERAKGNILERFSAQQFPDLHSELNLSSLELGDSALYFCASSVEIGQGKDGYTFGSGTRLTVV.

The chain links TRBV2 to TRBJ2-7; possibly TRBD2 for D (6 bases). The CDR3 is 15 amino acids. The V gene's germline CDR1 is SNHLY and CDR2 FYNNEI. V lost 3 bases and J 0 bases, leaving 12 bases between the germline ends. Written as DNA, the CDR3 is TGTGCCAGCAGTGACGGGGGAGACCTCTCCTACGAGCAGTACTTC. Its translation: CASSDGGDLSYEQYF.

The V and J genes are TRBV7-9 and TRBJ2-3, with TRBD1 matching 10 bases. Germline CDR1 reads SEHNR; CDR2 reads FQNEAQ (reference sequence). V was pared by 4 bases and J by 1 base, with 2 bases of the junction left unmatched. The CDR3 length is 15 residues. The CDR3 sequence: CASSWGTGGTDTQYF. The CDR3 DNA is TGTGCCAGCAGCTGGGGGACAGGGGGCACAGATACGCAGTATTTT.

This clone was found a few times. This chain connects TRBV19 to TRBJ2-7, with a possible D match to TRBD1 (5 bases). The V end lost 2 bases, the J end lost 6 bases, and 14 bases lay between the germline ends. This CDR3 contains 14 residues. In germline, CDR1 is LNHDA, CDR2 SQIVND (reference sequence). The DNA of the CDR3 is TGTGCCAGTAGTATATCTCAGGGCGTCGTCGAGCAGTACTTC. Translated: CASSISQGVVEQYF. The whole variable domain, filled in from reference TRBV19 and TRBJ2-7, reads DGGITQSPKYLFRKEGQNVTLSCEQNLNHDAMYWYRQDPGQGLRLIYYSQIVNDFQKGDIAEGYSVSREKKESFPLTVTSAQKNPTAFYLCASSISQGVVEQYFGPGTRLTVT.

The rearrangement links TRBV5-1 to TRBJ2-5, with D hard to call. The CDR3 totals 12 residues. With 5 bases removed from V and 2 bases from J, the gap between germline ends came to 7 bases. The germline gives CDR1 SGHRS, CDR2 YFSETQ. The CDR3 spells CASRASQETQYF. The CDR3 coding sequence is TGCGCCAGCAGGGCATCGCAAGAGACCCAGTACTTC.

The rearrangement uses TRBV7-3 and TRBJ2-1; D may be TRBD2 (6 bases). Germline-derived CDR1 and CDR2 are SGHTA and FQGTGA. V lost 5 bases and J 4 bases, leaving 12 bases between the germline ends. The length of the CDR3 is 14 residues. The CDR3 region is CASSMSGPYNEQFF. CDR3 nucleotide sequence: TGTGCCAGCAGCATGAGCGGGCCATACAATGAGCAGTTCTTC.

The rearrangement links TRBV9 to TRBJ2-2, with a weak D call TRBD2 (5 bases). The V and J ends lost 2 bases and 4 bases respectively, with 12 bases between them. This CDR3 spans 15 amino acids. CDR1 and CDR2 from the germline V gene are SGDLS and YYNGEE. CDR3 nucleotide sequence: TGTGCCAGCAGCGTGTCCGGGATTTCCACCGGGGAGCTGTTTTTT. Translation: CASSVSGISTGELFF.

The chain recombines TRBV4-2 with TRBJ2-3, with a weak D call TRBD2 (5 bases). This CDR3 comprises 15 residues. V was shortened by 0 bases and J by 7 bases, with 14 bases between the two germline ends. CDR1 LGHNA and CDR2 YNFKEQ come from the germline V gene. The CDR3: CASSQDATAGNTQYF. As DNA, the CDR3 is TGTGCCAGCAGCCAAGATGCTACGGCGGGCAATACGCAGTATTTT.

V usage is TRBV2 and J usage is TRBJ2-3; 7 nucleotides agree with TRBD1. CDR1 SNHLY and CDR2 FYNNEI come from the germline V gene. V gave up 6 bases and J gave up 2 bases; unmatched junction bases: 5. This CDR3 spans 14 amino acids. DNA of the CDR3: TGTGCCAGCAGCGGGGACAGTTACACAGATACGCAGTATTTT. It yields the protein CASSGDSYTDTQYF.

The chain employs TRBV21-1 and TRBJ2-3; the table's D call TRBD2 went unverified against the DNA. TRBV21-1 is an annotated pseudogene. The CDR3 covers 15 residues. The chain's CDR3 is CASSKLWDSTDTQYF. The DNA for the CDR3 is TGTGCCAGCAGCAAACTGTGGGACTCCACAGATACGCAGTATTTT.